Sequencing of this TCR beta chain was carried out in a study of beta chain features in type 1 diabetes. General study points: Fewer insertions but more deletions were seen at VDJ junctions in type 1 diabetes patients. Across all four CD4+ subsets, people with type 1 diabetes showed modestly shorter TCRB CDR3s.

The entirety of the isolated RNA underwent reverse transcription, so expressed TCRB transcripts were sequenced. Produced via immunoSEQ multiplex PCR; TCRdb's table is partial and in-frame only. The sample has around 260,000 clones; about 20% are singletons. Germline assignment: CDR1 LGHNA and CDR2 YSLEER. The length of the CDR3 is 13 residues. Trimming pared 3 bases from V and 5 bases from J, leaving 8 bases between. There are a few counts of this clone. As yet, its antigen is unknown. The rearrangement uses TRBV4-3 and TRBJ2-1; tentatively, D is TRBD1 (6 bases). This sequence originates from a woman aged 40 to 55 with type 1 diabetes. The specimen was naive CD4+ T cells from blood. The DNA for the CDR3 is TGCGCCAGCAGCCAGGGGGCGGACAATGAGCAGTTCTTC. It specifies CASSQGADNEQFF.